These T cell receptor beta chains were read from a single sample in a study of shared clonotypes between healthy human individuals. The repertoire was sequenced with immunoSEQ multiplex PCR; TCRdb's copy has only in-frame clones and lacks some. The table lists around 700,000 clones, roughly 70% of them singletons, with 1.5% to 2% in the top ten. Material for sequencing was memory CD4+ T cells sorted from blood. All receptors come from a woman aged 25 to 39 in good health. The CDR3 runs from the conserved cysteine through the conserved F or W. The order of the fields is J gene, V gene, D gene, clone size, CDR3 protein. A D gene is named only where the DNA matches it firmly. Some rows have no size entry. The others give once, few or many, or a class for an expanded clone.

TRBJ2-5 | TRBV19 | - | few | CASSNPWQVGQETQYF
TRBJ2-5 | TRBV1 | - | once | CTSSQVGLARRRTQYF
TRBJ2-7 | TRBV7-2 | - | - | CASSPQTGQSSYEQYF
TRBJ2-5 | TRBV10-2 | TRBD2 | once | CASAGGIQETQYF
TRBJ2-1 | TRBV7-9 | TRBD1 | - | CASSTQTGKNEQFF
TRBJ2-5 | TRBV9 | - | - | CASSVVSGDLGETQYF
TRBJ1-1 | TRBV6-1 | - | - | CASSDRWPMNTEAFF
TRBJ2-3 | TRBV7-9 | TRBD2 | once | CASSFYLSGGIDTQYF
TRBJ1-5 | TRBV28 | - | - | CASSLAGGQPQHF
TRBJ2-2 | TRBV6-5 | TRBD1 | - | CASRSTGVGTGELFF
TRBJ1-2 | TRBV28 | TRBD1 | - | CASRETGGDYGYTF
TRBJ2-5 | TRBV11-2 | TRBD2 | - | CASSISGVQETQYF
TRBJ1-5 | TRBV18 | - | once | CASSRDKNNQPQHF
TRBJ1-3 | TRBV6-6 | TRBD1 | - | CASSGTGVSGNTIYF
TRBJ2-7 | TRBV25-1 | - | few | CASSDPRQTYEQYF
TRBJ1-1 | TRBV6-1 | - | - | CASSVDRHTEAFF
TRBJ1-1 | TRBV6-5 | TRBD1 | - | CASRRGGAGPASAFF
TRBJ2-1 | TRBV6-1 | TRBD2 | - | CASITSGSYNEQFF
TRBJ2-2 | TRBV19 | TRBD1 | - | CASSIKGTGRPGELFF
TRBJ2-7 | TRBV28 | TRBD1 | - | CASSRNQDRYEQYF
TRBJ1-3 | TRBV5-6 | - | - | CASSLSGVYTIYF
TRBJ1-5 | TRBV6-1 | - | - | CASSELSGQPQHF
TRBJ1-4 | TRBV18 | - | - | CASSPSSGTKEKLFF
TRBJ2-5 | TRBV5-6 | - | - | CASSLDAGKETQYF
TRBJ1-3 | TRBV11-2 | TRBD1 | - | CASRDPGQGAGNTIYF
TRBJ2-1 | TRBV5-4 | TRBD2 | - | CASSNQLAGSYNEQFF
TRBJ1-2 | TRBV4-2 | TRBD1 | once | CASTQTGTEKNYGYTF
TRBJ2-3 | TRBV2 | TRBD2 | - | CARSGASGTYTQYF
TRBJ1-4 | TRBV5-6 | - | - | CASFVMGVEEKLFF
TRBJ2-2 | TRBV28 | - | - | CASINSATAGELFF
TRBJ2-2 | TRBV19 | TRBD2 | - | CASSSNPGLAGRTGELFF
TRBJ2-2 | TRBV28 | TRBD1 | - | CASRLPSGQGGTPVLFF
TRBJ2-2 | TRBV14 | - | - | CASSHGLGAGELFF
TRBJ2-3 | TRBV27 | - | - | CASSLSAPPSTDTQYF
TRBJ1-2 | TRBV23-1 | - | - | CASAGEGDTYTF
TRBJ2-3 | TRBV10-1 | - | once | CASSEYGSSVTDTQYF
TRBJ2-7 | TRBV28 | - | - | CASSHRDWSYEQYF
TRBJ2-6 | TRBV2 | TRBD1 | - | CASNMADRGRLGGANVLTF
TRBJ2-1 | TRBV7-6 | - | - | CASSLAEGGQFF
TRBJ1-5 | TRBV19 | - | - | CASKRWDNEISNQPQHF
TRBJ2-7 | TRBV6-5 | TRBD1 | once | CASSPSPGQGHEQYF
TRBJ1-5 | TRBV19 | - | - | CASSFGESRGLWNQPQHF
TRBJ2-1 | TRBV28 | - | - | CASSLRLNEQFF
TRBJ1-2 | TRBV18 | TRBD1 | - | CASSSTGQANYGYTF
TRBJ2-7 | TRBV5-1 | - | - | CASSPTHGTGVNF
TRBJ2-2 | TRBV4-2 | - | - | CASSHEQGNTGELFF
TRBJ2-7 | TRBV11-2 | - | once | CASSLFPPAETYEQYF
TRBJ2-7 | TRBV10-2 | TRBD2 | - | CASSGLAGYEQYF
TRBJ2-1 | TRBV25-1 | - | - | CASSSRDSTKYNEQFF
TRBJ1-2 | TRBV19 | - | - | CASSYLGSHGYTF
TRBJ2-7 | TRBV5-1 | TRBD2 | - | CASSLVDSRLAGLWGSSYEQYF
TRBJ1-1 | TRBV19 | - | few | CASSYWAGDTEAFF
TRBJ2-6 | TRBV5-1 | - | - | CASSPGTFGANVLTF
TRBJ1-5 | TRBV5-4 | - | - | CASSLGGARNQPQHF
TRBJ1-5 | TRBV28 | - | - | CASSLYQTAGRAVQPQHF
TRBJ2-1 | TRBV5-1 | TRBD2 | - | CASSRRGLSLYNEQFF
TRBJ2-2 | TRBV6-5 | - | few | CASTQRGEGAGELFF
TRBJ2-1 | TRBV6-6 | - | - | CASGLYYNEQFF
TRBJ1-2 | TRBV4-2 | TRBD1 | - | CASSHYGQGLYGYTF
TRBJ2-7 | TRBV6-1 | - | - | CASIPGQDYEQYF